Presented here are 27 T cell receptor beta chains from one specimen sequenced in a study of blood T cell repertoires in COVID-19. The table came from immunoSEQ multiplex PCR; TCRdb's copy has only in-frame clones and leaves some out. The sample lists 70,000 or so clones, around 80% seen once, with around 13% in the top ten. Sequenced material: peripheral blood. Every receptor here comes from a man aged 45 to 65 with COVID-19, enrolled during active disease.

The V and J genes are TRBV5-1 and TRBJ1-1; 7 positions agree with TRBD1. The germline gives CDR1 SGHRS, CDR2 YFSETQ. V lost 4 bases and J lost 1; bases outside the gene matches: 10. The CDR3 contains 16 residues. Here the CDR3 reads CASSPGLKGANTEAFF. The CDR3, as DNA: TGCGCCAGCAGCCCCGGCCTAAAGGGGGCGAACACTGAAGCTTTCTTT.

The V and J genes are TRBV7-2 and TRBJ2-5, with a tentative D call TRBD2 (5 bases). The V end was cut by 3 bases, the J end by 4 bases, with 12 bases between. The CDR3 is 14 amino acids. Germline V gene lookup returns CDR1 SGHTA and CDR2 FQGNSA. In nucleotides, the CDR3 is TGTGCCAGCAGCTTTTCGCTAGCTCGAGAGACCCAGTACTTC. Translation gives CASSFSLARETQYF. The full variable domain, completed using reference TRBV7-2 and TRBJ2-5, is GAGVSQSPSNKVTEKGKDVELRCDPISGHTALYWYRQSLGQGLEFLIYFQGNSAPDKSGLPSDRFSAERTGGSVSTLTIQRTQQEDSAVYLCASSFSLARETQYFGPGTRLLVL.

This clone was seen only once. The chain carries TRBV30 and TRBJ1-4; 9 bases are a match to TRBD1. CDR3 length: 15 amino acids. Germline CDR1 is GTSNPN and CDR2 is SVGIG (reference sequence). V was pared by 0 bases and J by 6 bases, with 5 bases of the junction left unmatched. CDR3 nucleotide sequence: TGTGCCTGGAGTGTAGGGGGACAGGGACATGAAAAACTGTTTTTT. Protein sequence: CAWSVGGQGHEKLFF.

The V and J genes are TRBV19 and TRBJ2-1; 16 bases match TRBD2. The CDR3 is 17 amino acids. V lost 4 bases and J lost 10; bases outside the gene matches: 10. Germline loops: CDR1 LNHDA, CDR2 SQIVND (reference sequence). The CDR3 bases are TGTGCCAGTAGTACCGCCGGGACTAGCGGGAGGGCCTTGGAGCAGTTCTTC. It yields the protein CASSTAGTSGRALEQFF.

The rearrangement uses TRBV29-1 and TRBJ1-4; perhaps TRBD1 as D (5 bases). Trimming removed 6 bases at V and 2 bases at J, with 16 bases between. The CDR3 loop spans 15 amino acids. Germline loops: CDR1 SQVTM, CDR2 ANQGSEA. CDR3 DNA sequence: TGCAGCGTCTGTACGACGGACACCACTAATGAAAAACTGTTTTTT. Its protein product is CSVCTTDTTNEKLFF.

V and J are TRBV7-2 and TRBJ2-3, with 7 bases that match TRBD1. This CDR3 region has 14 residues. V gave up 6 bases and J gave up 6 bases; unmatched junction bases: 9. Germline V CDR1 and CDR2: SGHTA, FQGNSA. The CDR3 bases are TGTGCCAGCAGAAACAGGGGACCCAGTGATACGCAGTATTTT. Residues: CASRNRGPSDTQYF.

CDR3 loop: CASSENRQIGYTF. For the CDR3, the DNA is TGTGCCAGCAGTGAAAACAGGCAAATCGGCTACACCTTC. V is TRBV2 and J is TRBJ1-2; TRBD1 might be the D (5 bases). Trimming cost V 2 bases and J 8 bases, with 12 bases left between them. Germline values: CDR1 SNHLY, CDR2 FYNNEI. The CDR3 runs to 13 residues.

The chain uses TRBV5-1 and TRBJ2-7; 7 bases map to TRBD1. CDR1 and CDR2 (germline): SGHRS, YFSETQ. This CDR3 contains 14 residues. The junction had 3 bases not matched to a gene; V was cut back by 0 bases and J by 3 bases. This chain's CDR3 is CASSLEGQLYEQYF. The CDR3 DNA reads TGCGCCAGCAGCTTGGAGGGACAGCTCTACGAGCAGTACTTC.

The V and J genes are TRBV5-4 and TRBJ2-7; no definite D call. CDR3 size: 15 residues. Trimming removed 0 bases at V and 0 bases at J, with 10 bases between. The germline V gene has CDR1 SGHNT and CDR2 YYREEE (reference sequence). CDR3 DNA sequence: TGTGCCAGCAGCTTGGGGTCTCTAAGCTCCTACGAGCAGTACTTC. It translates to CASSLGSLSSYEQYF.

This clone was seen more than once but under ten times. The V gene is TRBV4-1, the J gene TRBJ1-1; D is unresolved. This CDR3 comprises 16 residues. Germline V gene lookup returns CDR1 MGHRA and CDR2 YSYEKL. V dropped 0 bases and J dropped 1 base, with 12 bases sitting between them. CDR3 residues: CASSQDPNRPNTEAFF. In DNA form, the CDR3 reads TGCGCCAGCAGCCAAGACCCGAACAGACCGAACACTGAAGCTTTCTTT.

V gene TRBV7-2 combines with J gene TRBJ2-7; D is possibly TRBD2 (6 bases). Germline V gene sequence: CDR1 SGHTA, CDR2 FQGNSA. Trimming pared 5 bases from V and 11 bases from J, leaving 16 bases between. The CDR3 consists of 12 residues. The CDR3 coding sequence is TGTGCCAGCAGCCCCGCCGGGGGTTGGGAGTACTTC. Its protein product is CASSPAGGWEYF.

This clone appeared a single time. The chain has TRBV5-5 and TRBJ2-2; D remains unclear. Germline V lookup: CDR1 SGHKS, CDR2 YYEKEE (reference sequence). The V gene lost 2 bases and the J gene lost 3 bases, with 8 bases spanning the gap. The CDR3 is made up of 14 amino acids. The chain's CDR3 is CASSFVLYTGELFF. In nucleotides, the CDR3 is TGTGCCAGCAGCTTCGTTCTATACACCGGGGAGCTGTTTTTT.

This rearrangement joins TRBV6-5 to TRBJ2-7, with TRBD2 matching 12 bases. The CDR3 length is 15 residues. The trim removed 7 bases at V and 4 bases at J, leaving 8 bases unmatched. In germline, CDR1 is MNHEY, CDR2 SVGAGI. DNA for the CDR3: TGTGCCAGCACCGAGACTAGCGGGAGAACTTACGAGCAGTACTTC. This sequence encodes CASTETSGRTYEQYF.

The table lists this clone with a few counts. The rearrangement uses TRBV15 and TRBJ1-2; TRBD1 matches at 8 bases. There are 15 residues in the CDR3. CDR1 LNHNV and CDR2 YYDKDF come from the germline V gene (reference sequence). V lost 0 bases to trimming and J lost 4 bases; unmatched junction nucleotides: 4. The CDR3 loop reads CATSRERGQGYGYTF. CDR3 sequence (DNA): TGTGCCACCAGCAGAGAGCGAGGACAGGGCTATGGCTACACCTTC.

J is TRBJ2-6 and V is TRBV27; 9 positions agree with TRBD1. Trimming cost V 4 bases and J 2 bases; bases outside gene matches: 9. Germline V lookup: CDR1 MNHEY, CDR2 SMNVEV (reference sequence). The CDR3 totals 18 residues. The CDR3 sequence is CASSSRDRVVTGANVLTF. DNA for the CDR3: TGTGCCAGCAGTTCCCGGGACAGGGTAGTAACTGGGGCCAACGTCCTGACTTTC.

V and J are TRBV29-1 and TRBJ2-5; 10 bases are a match to TRBD1. In germline, CDR1 is SQVTM, CDR2 ANQGSEA. The length of the CDR3 is 14 residues. Trimming cost V 6 bases and J 4 bases; bases outside gene matches: 8. Written as DNA, the CDR3 is TGCAGCGTGGCGGGACAGGGGTTTGTAGAGACCCAGTACTTC. Translated, it gives CSVAGQGFVETQYF.

This sequence joins TRBV30 and TRBJ2-7; 7 bases agree with TRBD2. With V trimmed by 5 bases and J by 6 bases, 13 bases remained unmatched. This CDR3 comprises 14 residues. CDR1 is GTSNPN and CDR2 is SVGIG in the germline V gene (reference sequence). CDR3 loop: CAWGWASGLGEQYF. CDR3 in DNA: TGTGCCTGGGGCTGGGCGAGCGGACTAGGCGAGCAGTACTTC.

This chain connects TRBV30 to TRBJ2-5; D call uncertain. V was shortened by 0 bases and J by 1 base, with 9 bases between the two germline ends. The germline CDR1 and CDR2 sequences are GTSNPN and SVGIG (reference sequence). This CDR3 is 14 amino acids long. The CDR3 loop reads CAWSVGEFQETQYF. The CDR3 nucleotides read TGTGCCTGGAGTGTTGGAGAGTTCCAAGAGACCCAGTACTTC. Full variable domain (remainder filled in from reference TRBV30 and TRBJ2-5): SQTIHQWPATLVQPVGSPLSLECTVEGTSNPNLYWYRQAAGRGLQLLFYSVGIGQISSEVPQNLSASRPQDRQFILSSKKLLLSDSGFYLCAWSVGEFQETQYFGPGTRLLVL.

This chain links TRBV3-1 (or the pseudogene TRBV3-2) with TRBJ2-3, with 10 nucleotides matching TRBD2. Per the germline V gene, CDR1 is LGHDT and CDR2 is YNNKEL (reference sequence). The CDR3 runs 16 residues. V lost 3 bases, J lost 5 bases, and 8 bases stayed unmatched. The CDR3 DNA reads as TGTGCCAGCAGCCATTCTAGCGGGAGAGCCATAGATACGCAGTATTTT. This encodes CASSHSSGRAIDTQYF.

The J gene is TRBJ2-7, the V gene TRBV24-1; a weak D match, TRBD1 (5 bases). CDR1 is KGHDR and CDR2 is SFDVKD in the germline V gene. V dropped 5 bases and J dropped 2 bases, with 12 bases sitting between them. This CDR3 comprises 14 residues. CDR3 region: CATSASGQTYEQYF. Here the CDR3 DNA reads TGTGCCACCAGTGCGTCAGGGCAGACCTACGAGCAGTACTTC.

The V gene is TRBV6-6, the J gene TRBJ1-1, with D uncertain. CDR3 length equals 14 residues. Germline assignment: CDR1 MNHNY and CDR2 SVGAGI (reference sequence). Deletions cut 7 bases from V and 5 bases from J, with 17 bases between. CDR3 sequence: CASTQPGRGTEAFF. As DNA, the CDR3 is TGTGCCAGCACTCAGCCGGGTCGAGGGACTGAAGCTTTCTTT.

The V and J genes are TRBV7-9 and TRBJ2-7; no reliable D call. Germline-derived CDR1 and CDR2 are SEHNR and FQNEAQ (reference sequence). Trimming took 9 bases from V and 9 from J, leaving 24 bases between them. CDR3 length: 14 amino acids. This CDR3 reads CASLGPTLGKWQYF. For the CDR3, the DNA is TGTGCCAGTTTGGGTCCTACTCTGGGCAAATGGCAGTACTTC. The full variable domain, completed using reference TRBV7-9 and TRBJ2-7, is DTGVSQNPRHKITKRGQNVTFRCDPISEHNRLYWYRQTLGQGPEFLTYFQNEAQLEKSRLLSDRFSAERPKGSFSTLEIQRTEQGDSAMYLCASLGPTLGKWQYFGPGTRLTVT.

The chain is built from TRBV15 and TRBJ2-5; TRBD1 matches 7 bases. V shed 4 bases and J 5 bases; nucleotides not matched to a gene: 7. The CDR3 has 14 residues. Germline V gives CDR1 LNHNV, CDR2 YYDKDF (reference sequence). The CDR3 region has the DNA TGTGCCACCAGCAACACAGGGGACGGGGAGACCCAGTACTTC. Amino acid sequence: CATSNTGDGETQYF.

V gene TRBV19 combines with J gene TRBJ1-1, with 8 positions matching TRBD1. Germline loops: CDR1 LNHDA, CDR2 SQIVND (reference sequence). Trimming removed 6 bases from V and 6 bases from J; junction bases left unmatched: 9. The CDR3 loop spans 14 amino acids. DNA for the CDR3: TGTGCCAGTAGAAGCGACAGGGGACGGGCTGAAGCTTTCTTT. This encodes CASRSDRGRAEAFF.

Concerning this clone: The junction differs from germline at one of its ends, possibly a read error. The chain uses TRBV7-7 and TRBJ2-2, with 8 bases fitting TRBD2. CDR1 SSHAT and CDR2 FNYEAQ come from the germline V gene (reference sequence). CDR3 length equals 17 residues. The CDR3 reads CASSPRTAGSGGGELFF. CDR3 in DNA: TGTGCTAGCAGCCCCCGCACGGCCGGGAGCGGGGGCGGGGAGCTGTTTTTT.

The V call is TRBV27, the J call TRBJ2-3; 12 bases fit TRBD2. The CDR3 loop spans 16 amino acids. V shed 3 bases and J 0 bases; nucleotides not matched to a gene: 1. Germline-derived CDR1 and CDR2 are MNHEY and SMNVEV (reference sequence). The CDR3 sequence is CASSFTSGGSTDTQYF. CDR3 sequence (DNA): TGTGCCAGCAGTTTCACTAGCGGGGGGAGCACAGATACGCAGTATTTT.

V is TRBV2 and J is TRBJ1-5; D might be TRBD1 (5 bases). Germline V gene data show CDR1 as SNHLY and CDR2 as FYNNEI. CDR3 length: 15 amino acids. Trimming removed 8 bases at V and 6 bases at J, with 20 bases between. The CDR3 DNA sequence: TGTGCCAGCTCAAGCCGAATGGGGGGTTTTCAGCCCCAGCATTTT. This encodes CASSSRMGGFQPQHF.